This T cell receptor (beta chain) was sequenced in a study of spatial heterogeneity in lung cancer. The time point here: sample taken at primary tumor resection. MiXCR, run by TCRdb on the 5' RACE reads, gives a single entry per CDR3 protein. The sample consists of roughly 5,000 distinct CDR3 sequences, around 30% of them appearing once. Study-wide results and limits: Mutation tallies in tumors tracked expanded intratumoral alpha and beta TCR counts.

This clonotype is termed medium-sized. What it binds is unknown. The receptor's source is a male donor with early-stage non-small cell lung cancer. Sequenced material: lung tumor tissue, taken at surgery.

The CDR3 sequence: CASSLVGTDTQYF. The CDR3 region has the DNA TGTGCCAGCAGCTTAGTGGGCACAGATACGCAGTATTTT. The V call is TRBV7-9, the J call TRBJ2-3; D unclear. Germline CDR1 reads SEHNR; CDR2 reads FQNEAQ (reference sequence). This CDR3 comprises 13 residues. Trimming stripped 1 base from V and 1 base from J, with 3 bases between.